This T cell receptor beta chain was observed in a study of shared clonotypes between healthy human individuals (dated by TCRdb to 2018 to 2020). Some background on the complete study: A few men and two women, aged 18 to 49 years, made up the cohort. To estimate repertoire size and how much clonotypes are shared between individuals, the study performed deep sequencing of blood TCR repertoires from roughly five healthy adults. Libraries were prepared and TCR repertoires were sequenced by different laboratories using diverse techniques, in order to increase sequencing depth and limit assay-specific biases. Per donor, three plates each were used for CD4 naive and CD4 memory, two for CD8 naive, and one for CD8 memory. Per donor, leukapheresis produced somewhere between about 0.9 and 10 billion PBMCs. The full study reports these points: Clonotypes shared by all four sorted-subset donors showed higher generation probabilities than non-shared clonotypes. Across several donors, roughly 5.1% of naive CD4, around 3.3% of naive CD8, around 2.5% of memory CD4, and under 0.45% of memory CD8 clonotypes were shared. Estimated clonotype richness was generally larger for naive than for memory subsets. Sampling was limited to blood, and TCR repertoires in tissue likely differ from TCR repertoires in blood. Incomplete sequencing was indicated by rarefaction of sorted-subset datasets, despite the large sequencing depth. Pairwise subsampling indicated that sequencing depth was expected to affect the degree of clonotype sharing among donors. Because the study included only a small number of donors, the genetic and exposure-history diversity represented was limited.

CD8 naive samples were obtained by positive selection for CCR7 among CD45RO-negative cells, yielding a CD45RA+CCR7+ population from which TemRA cells were excluded. Donors were healthy HIV-negative adults with no recently reported acute infections or vaccinations. Every donor was a Caucasian adult residing in Nashville, Tennessee, USA. After blood collection by leukapheresis, PBMCs were isolated using Ficoll-Histopaque density gradient centrifugation and then cryopreserved in the vapor phase of liquid nitrogen. Purity and quantity of every magnetically sorted T cell population were checked by analytical flow cytometry. Genomic DNA was isolated from every sorted fraction and measured by UV absorbance on a Nanodrop 2000c. Using the deep immunoSEQ assay, multiplex PCR amplified TCR CDR3 regions from genomic DNA. Extracted genomic DNA from each cell subset was spread evenly across all wells of several immunoSEQ 96-well plates, with each plate serving as a replicate. For sorted subsets, around 200 ng genomic DNA, equal to approximately 30,000 T cell genomes, was loaded into each replicate PCR. Purified libraries were measured with a Qubit 3.0 fluorometer, size-checked on a Bioanalyzer 2100, and measured again with the KAPA Library Quantification kit. A separate single-read 150-cycle Illumina NextSeq 550 flow cell was used to sequence each immunoSEQ 96-well plate. The authors' analysis ran thus. The immunoSEQ output contained only junctional sequences without quality scores, so filtering could not match that applied to full-length reads. Sequences were annotated with PyIR, a Python wrapper for IgBLAST v1.9, using IMGT germline references to assign V/J genes and CDR3. Reads were removed for weak V/J assignments (E-value above 1e-6), missing CDR3, stop codons, out-of-frame junctions, or ambiguous translated residues. V3J clonotypes were defined as sequences sharing the same inferred V gene, J gene, and CDR3 amino acid sequence. Percentage overlap between repertoires was calculated by dividing the number of shared unique clonotypes by the size of the smaller repertoire. Repertoire richness was assessed with RTK rarefaction, the Chao1 estimator, and Recon v2.1 estimates of unobserved clonotypes. Generation probabilities for all TCRbeta clonotypes obtained by the gDNA method from several donors were computed using OLGA. The table was pulled from immuneACCESS by TCRdb, which kept in-frame rearrangements only. Such tables lose some clones; where checked, under half of the loss comes from unresolved V genes, and the rest has no known cause. The DNA gave D and trimming, while V, J and clone size come from that table. The sample table holds about 2 million clones, of which less than 95% were seen once. Around 1% of the sample is in the top ten clones.

A remark on this clone: Its antigen is unknown. Qualities for individual bases were not recorded, and no much larger clone is one base off.

As encoded in the germline V gene, CDR1 is LGHNA while CDR2 is YSLEER. Reading from cysteine to phenylalanine, the CDR3 counts 15 amino acids. CDR3 DNA only is kept here, 45 bases in frame from base 1. The germline V and J ends show losses of 4 bases and 5 bases respectively, and no gene match explains 7 bases of the junction. The clonotype originates from a man between 18 and 35 years old in good health. The source material was naive CD8+ T cells sorted from blood. Taken with the paper, the label for cell subset or site translates to: CD45RA+CCR7+. Recombination connected TRBV4-3 to TRBJ2-5, with TRBD1 matching 10 junction bases. The CDR3 protein sequence reads: CASSRKTGGQETQYF. The DNA sequence reads TGCGCCAGCAGCCGAAAGACAGGGGGCCAGGAGACCCAGTACTTC.